This is a list of T cell receptor beta chains from one sample in a study of T cells after yellow fever vaccination. TCRdb redid the calling of the 5' RACE reads with MiXCR, one entry per CDR3 protein. The sample consists of 25,000 to 30,000 distinct CDR3 sequences, 4% to 5% of them appearing once. Sequencing used PBMCs, either bulk or a sorted T-cell subset (CD4+, CD8+, memory, or dextramer-sorted; not recorded which), obtained on the day of the yellow fever booster vaccination. These TCRs come from a man younger than 30 who received the YFV17D yellow fever vaccine. Each CDR3 is given with its conserved first and last residue. D genes are given only for firm matches. Some rows mark clone size as missing; the rest say once, few, many or name a class of expanded clone.

v_gene: TRBV7-9; d_gene: TRBD1; abundance: few; j_gene: TRBJ2-3; CDR3nt: TGTGCCAGCAGCTTCACCGGGACAGTTGCAGATACGCAGTATTTT; CDR3aa: CASSFTGTVADTQYF
v_gene: TRBV12-3/TRBV12-4; d_gene: TRBD1; abundance: many; j_gene: TRBJ1-5; CDR3nt: TGTGCCAGCAGCGGGACAGGTAGCAATCAGCCCCAGCATTTT; CDR3aa: CASSGTGSNQPQHF
v_gene: TRBV12-3/TRBV12-4; d_gene: NA; abundance: many; j_gene: TRBJ1-1; CDR3nt: TGTGCCAGCAGTCAGGAAAGGGACACTGAAGCTTTCTTT; CDR3aa: CASSQERDTEAFF
v_gene: TRBV4-1; d_gene: NA; abundance: few; j_gene: TRBJ1-2; CDR3nt: TGCGCCAGCAGCCGGCTGATCTCGATGCATGGCTACACCTTC; CDR3aa: CASSRLISMHGYTF
v_gene: TRBV29-1; d_gene: TRBD1; abundance: many; j_gene: TRBJ2-2; CDR3nt: TGCAGCGTTGTCGGGGGACAGGACTTCTCCGGGGAGCTGTTTTTT; CDR3aa: CSVVGGQDFSGELFF
v_gene: TRBV6-5; d_gene: TRBD1; abundance: many; j_gene: TRBJ2-3; CDR3nt: TGTGCCAGCAGTTCACGGGACAGCGGATACACAGATACGCAGTATTTT; CDR3aa: CASSSRDSGYTDTQYF
v_gene: TRBV12-3/TRBV12-4; d_gene: NA; abundance: many; j_gene: TRBJ2-3; CDR3nt: TGTGCCAGCAGTGGGGTCGGGGGCCACACAGATACGCAGTATTTT; CDR3aa: CASSGVGGHTDTQYF
v_gene: TRBV4-2; d_gene: TRBD2; abundance: few; j_gene: TRBJ2-5; CDR3nt: TGTGCCAGCAGCCAAGATGACGTAGCGGGGCTACTTCAAGAGACCCAGTACTTC; CDR3aa: CASSQDDVAGLLQETQYF
v_gene: TRBV6-4; d_gene: TRBD2; abundance: many; j_gene: TRBJ2-5; CDR3nt: TGTGCCAGCAGTGAGCAAGCGGGGGGGCAAGAGACCCAGTACTTC; CDR3aa: CASSEQAGGQETQYF
v_gene: TRBV29-1; d_gene: NA; abundance: many; j_gene: TRBJ1-5; CDR3nt: TGCAGCGTTGCGGACGGTCTAATTGGCAATCAGCCCCAGCATTTT; CDR3aa: CSVADGLIGNQPQHF
v_gene: TRBV7-2; d_gene: NA; abundance: many; j_gene: TRBJ2-2; CDR3nt: TGTGCCAGCAGCCCGGGCGCGGACACCGGGGAGCTGTTTTTT; CDR3aa: CASSPGADTGELFF
v_gene: TRBV15; d_gene: NA; abundance: many; j_gene: TRBJ2-5; CDR3nt: TGTGCCACCAGCAGAGAGGACAGAAAAGAGACCCAGTACTTC; CDR3aa: CATSREDRKETQYF
v_gene: TRBV11-3; d_gene: NA; abundance: NA; j_gene: TRBJ2-1; CDR3nt: TGTGCCAGCAGCTCCTTACACGCTAGCTCCTACAATGAGCAGTTCTTC; CDR3aa: CASSSLHASSYNEQFF
v_gene: TRBV5-1; d_gene: NA; abundance: many; j_gene: TRBJ2-1; CDR3nt: TGCGCCAGCAGCTTGGGGCCAGGGGAGCACAATGAGCAGTTCTTC; CDR3aa: CASSLGPGEHNEQFF